The 21 T cell receptor beta chains below all came from one sample that was sequenced in a study of blood T cell repertoires in COVID-19. Libraries were prepared by immunoSEQ multiplex PCR; TCRdb keeps only in-frame clonotypes and omits some of them. Among under 250,000 clones listed, roughly 88% were seen once. Sequenced material: peripheral blood. These receptors were taken from an elderly man with acute or convalescent COVID-19.

CDR3 sequence: CASTPGTGRAPLHF. Written as DNA, the CDR3 is TGTGCCAGCACCCCCGGGACAGGGAGGGCACCCCTCCACTTT. The rearrangement uses TRBV7-8 and TRBJ1-6; 9 nucleotides line up with TRBD1. The CDR3 consists of 14 residues. The J segment lost 11 bases and the V segment lost 7 bases, leaving 9 bases of the junction unmatched. Germline V gene sequence: CDR1 SGHVS, CDR2 FQNEAQ.

The chain combines TRBV25-1 with TRBJ2-1, with 11 bases fitting TRBD2. The CDR3 is 15 residues long. V gave up 3 bases and J gave up 12 bases; unmatched junction bases: 10. The germline V gene encodes CDR1 MGHDK and CDR2 SYGVNS. In nucleotides, the CDR3 is TGTGCCAGCAGTGAGACTAGCGGGGCCGCTCTTGGGCAGTTCTTC. Its protein product is CASSETSGAALGQFF.

The V call is TRBV14, the J call TRBJ1-1; D may be TRBD1 (5 bases). The CDR3 spans 16 residues. Trimming removed 0 bases from V and 2 bases from J, with 13 bases in between. Germline V gives CDR1 SGHDN, CDR2 FVKESK. CDR3 coding DNA: TGTGCCAGCAGCCAAGATCAAGGGGTCGGTAACACTGAAGCTTTCTTT. Amino acid sequence: CASSQDQGVGNTEAFF.

The genes are TRBV11-2 and TRBJ1-2; D not certain. Germline lookup yields CDR1 SGHAT and CDR2 FQNNGV. The CDR3 contains 15 residues. Trimming removed 0 bases from V and 3 bases from J, with 11 bases in between. The CDR3 nucleotides are TGTGCCAGCAGCTTAGAGTTTGCGGCTCACTATGGCTACACCTTC. Amino acid sequence: CASSLEFAAHYGYTF.

The chain carries TRBV5-1 and TRBJ2-7; D might be TRBD1 (7 bases). There are 14 residues in the CDR3. V lost 4 bases, J lost 5 bases, and 16 bases lay in between. CDR1 is SGHRS and CDR2 is YFSETQ in the germline V gene. For the CDR3, the DNA is TGCGCCAGCAGCCCACTCCTCAGGGGGGACGAGCAGTACTTC. Its translation is CASSPLLRGDEQYF. The variable domain in full, with the rest retrieved from reference TRBV5-1 and TRBJ2-7, is KAGVTQTPRYLIKTRGQQVTLSCSPISGHRSVSWYQQTPGQGLQFLFEYFSETQRNKGNFPGRFSGRQFSNSRSEMNVSTLELGDSALYLCASSPLLRGDEQYFGPGTRLTVT.

This clone was observed once. The rearrangement joins TRBV19 to TRBJ1-5; weak D call: TRBD1 (5 bases). The CDR3 length is 15 residues. Germline CDR1 and CDR2: LNHDA and SQIVND (reference sequence). V lost 6 bases to trimming and J lost 0 bases, with 12 bases between them. CDR3 sequence (DNA): TGTGCCAGTAGGGGGGGAGGAAGTAGCAATCAGCCCCAGCATTTT. This sequence encodes CASRGGGSSNQPQHF.

This clone turned up a few times. The junction departs from the called germline gene at one end, perhaps through a read error. The CDR3 sequence: CASSVGQGGPNVLTF. The CDR3 nucleotides are TGTGCCAGTAGTGTCGGACAGGGTGGGCCCAACGTCCTGACTTTC. The chain employs TRBV19 and TRBJ2-6, with TRBD1 matching 8 bases. The CDR3 is 15 amino acids. Germline-derived CDR1 and CDR2 are LNHDA and SQIVND (reference sequence).

The genes are TRBV7-8 and TRBJ2-5; TRBD2 agrees at 8 bases. This CDR3 is built from 17 residues. Trimming took 5 bases from V and 4 from J; bases not matched to a gene: 15. CDR1 is SGHVS and CDR2 is FQNEAQ in the germline V gene. CDR3 DNA: TGTGCCAGCAGCCCCCTAACTAGCGGTCAAGGGTTAGAGACCCAGTACTTC. It translates to CASSPLTSGQGLETQYF.

The chain uses TRBV3-1 (or the pseudogene TRBV3-2) and TRBJ1-2, with a tentative D call TRBD1 (5 bases). The CDR3 covers 14 residues. The V and J ends lost 6 bases and 6 bases respectively, with 17 bases between them. CDR1 is LGHDT and CDR2 is YNNKEL in the germline V gene (reference sequence). The CDR3 DNA reads TGTGCCAGCAGACTCTCGGGGGTGGGCCATGGCTACACCTTC. This sequence encodes CASRLSGVGHGYTF.

The DNA for the CDR3 is TGTGCCAGCAGTACCAGGAACCGAGAGACCCAGTACTTC. Encoded protein: CASSTRNRETQYF. The chain is built from TRBV28 and TRBJ2-5; D uncertain. V dropped 5 bases and J dropped 4 bases, with 11 bases sitting between them. The CDR3 is made up of 13 amino acids. The germline V gene encodes CDR1 MDHEN and CDR2 SYDVKM. Complete variable domain (other parts from reference TRBV28 and TRBJ2-5): DVKVTQSSRYLVKRTGEKVFLECVQDMDHENMFWYRQDPGLGLRLIYFSYDVKMKEKGDIPEGYSVSREKKERFSLILESASTNQTSMYLCASSTRNRETQYFGPGTRLLVL.

This clone has a single count. The chain recombines TRBV2 with TRBJ1-1; D gene ambiguous. Trimming pared 7 bases from V and 3 bases from J, leaving 6 bases between. CDR1 and CDR2 (germline): SNHLY, FYNNEI. There are 11 residues in the CDR3. This CDR3 reads CASTTDTEAFF. CDR3 nucleotides: TGTGCCAGCACTACGGACACTGAAGCTTTCTTT.

The CDR3 region has the DNA TGTGCCAGCAGCCCCGGAGGGAATGGGAACACTGAAGCTTTCTTT. Its translation: CASSPGGNGNTEAFF. V gene TRBV5-4 combines with J gene TRBJ1-1, with D unclear. Trimming pared 4 bases from V and 1 base from J, leaving 14 bases between. CDR1 SGHNT and CDR2 YYREEE come from the germline V gene (reference sequence). This CDR3 spans 15 amino acids.

The gene calls are TRBV7-3 and TRBJ2-3; TRBD1 might be the D (5 bases). V was trimmed by 0 bases and J by 1 base, leaving 8 bases between them. The CDR3 is 15 residues long. In germline, CDR1 is SGHTA, CDR2 FQGTGA. CDR3 nucleotide sequence: TGTGCCAGCAGCTTAACTAGGGGTGGCACAGATACGCAGTATTTT. It is translated as CASSLTRGGTDTQYF.

V gene TRBV28 combines with J gene TRBJ2-5; 8 bases line up with TRBD2. Trimming took 5 bases from V and 1 from J; bases not matched to a gene: 6. Germline values: CDR1 MDHEN, CDR2 SYDVKM. The CDR3 contains 15 residues. The CDR3 sequence: CASSPHTSGQETQYF. CDR3 nucleotides: TGTGCCAGCAGTCCTCACACTAGCGGCCAAGAGACCCAGTACTTC.

This chain joins TRBV24-1 and TRBJ1-2; no clear D. V lost 3 bases and J 4 bases, leaving 11 bases between the germline ends. The CDR3 has 14 amino acids. CDR1 and CDR2 (germline): KGHDR, SFDVKD. The CDR3 protein is CATSDRVLAYGYTF. Written as DNA, the CDR3 is TGTGCCACCAGTGATAGAGTCCTAGCCTATGGCTACACCTTC.

This chain joins TRBV15 and TRBJ2-3, with D unclear. V was pared by 3 bases and J by 3 bases, with 4 bases between. CDR3 length: 12 amino acids. Germline CDR1 and CDR2: LNHNV and YYDKDF (reference sequence). The CDR3 DNA is TGTGCCACCAGCAGGCTAACAGATACGCAGTATTTT. It is translated as CATSRLTDTQYF.

The chain has TRBV5-1 and TRBJ2-5; D perhaps matches TRBD2 (5 bases). This CDR3 is built from 11 residues. V was trimmed by 7 bases and J by 4 bases, leaving 8 bases between them. Germline CDR1 and CDR2: SGHRS and YFSETQ. As DNA, the CDR3 is TGCGCCAGCCGCGAGGGAGAGACCCAGTACTTC. It encodes CASREGETQYF.

The V gene is TRBV6-5, the J gene TRBJ2-1; D is possibly TRBD1 (6 bases). The CDR3 contains 16 residues. The germline CDR1 and CDR2 sequences are MNHEY and SVGAGI. The V and J ends lost 0 bases and 6 bases respectively, with 15 bases between them. The CDR3 nucleotides read TGTGCCAGCAGTTACTCGAGTAAGGGGGAACGCAATGAGCAGTTCTTC. It yields the protein CASSYSSKGERNEQFF.

The chain recombines TRBV3-1 (or the pseudogene TRBV3-2) with TRBJ1-6; TRBD1 matches at 11 bases. This CDR3 is 16 amino acids long. V gave up 2 bases and J gave up 7 bases; unmatched junction bases: 4. Germline V gene lookup returns CDR1 LGHDT and CDR2 YNNKEL (reference sequence). This CDR3 reads CASSQRTGGGNSPLHF. CDR3 in DNA: TGTGCCAGCAGCCAAAGGACAGGGGGCGGGAATTCACCCCTCCACTTT.

The rearrangement links TRBV19 to TRBJ2-7, with 11 bases fitting TRBD2. The ends lost 5 bases at V and 3 bases at J; junction bases unmatched: 6. CDR3 size: 15 residues. CDR1 and CDR2 from the germline V gene are LNHDA and SQIVND (reference sequence). The CDR3 spells CASSLGLAGSYEQYF. In DNA, the CDR3 is TGTGCCAGTAGTCTCGGACTAGCGGGCAGCTACGAGCAGTACTTC.

The V and J genes are TRBV6-5 and TRBJ1-5; weak D call: TRBD1 (5 bases). Looked up from germline, CDR1 is MNHEY and CDR2 is SVGAGI. CDR3 length equals 16 residues. The V and J ends lost 6 bases and 3 bases respectively, with 18 bases between them. The CDR3 sequence is CASSYDPTGTNQPQHF. CDR3 in DNA: TGTGCCAGCAGCTACGACCCTACAGGAACCAATCAGCCCCAGCATTTT.